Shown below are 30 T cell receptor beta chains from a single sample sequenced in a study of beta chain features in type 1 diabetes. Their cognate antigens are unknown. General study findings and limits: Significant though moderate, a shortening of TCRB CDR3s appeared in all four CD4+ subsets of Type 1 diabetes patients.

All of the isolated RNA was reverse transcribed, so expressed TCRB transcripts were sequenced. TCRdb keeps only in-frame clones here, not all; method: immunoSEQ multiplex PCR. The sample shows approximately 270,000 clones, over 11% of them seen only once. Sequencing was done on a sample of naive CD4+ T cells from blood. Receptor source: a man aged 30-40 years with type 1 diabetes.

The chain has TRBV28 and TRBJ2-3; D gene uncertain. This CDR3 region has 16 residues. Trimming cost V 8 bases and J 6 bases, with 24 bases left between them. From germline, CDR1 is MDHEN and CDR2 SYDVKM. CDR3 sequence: CASPKARSPGIDTQYF. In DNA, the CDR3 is TGTGCCAGCCCGAAGGCCCGGTCCCCAGGCATCGATACGCAGTATTTT.

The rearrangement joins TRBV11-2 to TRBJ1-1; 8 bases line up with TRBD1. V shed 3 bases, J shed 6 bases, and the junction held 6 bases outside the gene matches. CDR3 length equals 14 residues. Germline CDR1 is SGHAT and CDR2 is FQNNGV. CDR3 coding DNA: TGTGCCAGCAGCTTCTTTGGACAGGGCTCTGAAGCTTTCTTT. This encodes CASSFFGQGSEAFF.

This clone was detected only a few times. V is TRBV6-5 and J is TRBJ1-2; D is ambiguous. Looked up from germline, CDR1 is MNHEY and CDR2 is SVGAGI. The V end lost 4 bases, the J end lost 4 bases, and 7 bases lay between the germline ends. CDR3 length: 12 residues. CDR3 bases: TGTGCCAGCAGTTCAGAATTCTATGGCTACACCTTC. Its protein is CASSSEFYGYTF.

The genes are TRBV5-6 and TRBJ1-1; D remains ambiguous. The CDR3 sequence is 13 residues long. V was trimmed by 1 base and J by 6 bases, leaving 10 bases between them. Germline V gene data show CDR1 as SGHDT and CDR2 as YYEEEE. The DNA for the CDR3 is TGTGCCAGCAGCTTGCCCGGTCTCTCTGAAGCTTTCTTT. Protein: CASSLPGLSEAFF.

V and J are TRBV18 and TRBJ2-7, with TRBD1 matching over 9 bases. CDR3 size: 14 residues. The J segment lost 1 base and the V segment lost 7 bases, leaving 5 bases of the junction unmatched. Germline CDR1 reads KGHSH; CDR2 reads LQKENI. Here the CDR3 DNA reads TGTGCCAGCTGCTCCGGGACAGGGTCCTACGAGCAGTACTTC. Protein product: CASCSGTGSYEQYF.

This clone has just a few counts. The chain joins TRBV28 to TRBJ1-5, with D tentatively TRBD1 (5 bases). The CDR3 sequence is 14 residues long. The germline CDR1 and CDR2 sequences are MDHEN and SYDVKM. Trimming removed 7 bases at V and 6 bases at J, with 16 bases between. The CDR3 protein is CASTWGGEGQPQHF. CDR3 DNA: TGTGCCAGCACATGGGGAGGGGAGGGTCAGCCCCAGCATTTT.

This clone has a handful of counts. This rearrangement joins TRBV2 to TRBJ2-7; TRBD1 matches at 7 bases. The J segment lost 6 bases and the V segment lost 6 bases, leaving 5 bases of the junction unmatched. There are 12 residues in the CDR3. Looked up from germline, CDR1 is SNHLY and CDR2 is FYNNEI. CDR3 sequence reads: CASSLQGIEQYF. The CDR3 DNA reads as TGTGCCAGCAGCTTACAGGGGATCGAGCAGTACTTC.

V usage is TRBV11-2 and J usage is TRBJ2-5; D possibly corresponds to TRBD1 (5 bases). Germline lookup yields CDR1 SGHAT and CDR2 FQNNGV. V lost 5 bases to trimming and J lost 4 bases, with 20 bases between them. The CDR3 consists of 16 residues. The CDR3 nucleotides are TGTGCCAGCAGCAAGACCCGTGAGTTTAGGGGAGAGACCCAGTACTTC. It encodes CASSKTREFRGETQYF. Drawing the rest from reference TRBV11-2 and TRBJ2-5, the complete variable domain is EAGVAQSPRYKIIEKRQSVAFWCNPISGHATLYWYQQILGQGPKLLIQFQNNGVVDDSQLPKDRFSAERLKGVDSTLKIQPAKLEDSAVYLCASSKTREFRGETQYFGPGTRLLVL.

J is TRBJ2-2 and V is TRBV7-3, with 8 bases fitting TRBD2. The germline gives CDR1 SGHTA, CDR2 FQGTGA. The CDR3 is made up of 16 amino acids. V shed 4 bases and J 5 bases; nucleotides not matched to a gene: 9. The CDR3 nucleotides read TGTGCCAGCAGCTCGGGCCCGGGAGGGCCAACCGGGGAGCTGTTTTTT. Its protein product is CASSSGPGGPTGELFF.

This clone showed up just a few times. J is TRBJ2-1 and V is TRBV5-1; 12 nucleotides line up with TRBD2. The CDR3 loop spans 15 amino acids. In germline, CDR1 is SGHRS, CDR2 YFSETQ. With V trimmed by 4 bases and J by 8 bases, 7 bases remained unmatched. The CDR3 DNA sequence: TGCGCCAGCAGCACCAGGACTAGCGGGACCGATGAGCAGTTCTTC. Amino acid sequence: CASSTRTSGTDEQFF.

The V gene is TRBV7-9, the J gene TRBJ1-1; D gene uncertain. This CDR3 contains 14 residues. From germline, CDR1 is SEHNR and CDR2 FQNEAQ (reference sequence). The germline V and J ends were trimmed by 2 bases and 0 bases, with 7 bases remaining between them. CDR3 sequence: CASSLTTVNTEAFF. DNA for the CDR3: TGTGCCAGCAGCTTAACCACAGTGAACACTGAAGCTTTCTTT.

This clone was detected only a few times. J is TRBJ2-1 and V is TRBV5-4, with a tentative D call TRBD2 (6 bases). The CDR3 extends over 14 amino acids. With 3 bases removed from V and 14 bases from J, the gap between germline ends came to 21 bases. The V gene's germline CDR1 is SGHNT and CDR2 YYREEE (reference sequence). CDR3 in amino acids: CASSSPGLRGGEFF. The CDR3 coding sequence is TGTGCCAGCAGCTCACCTGGTTTGCGCGGAGGGGAGTTCTTC. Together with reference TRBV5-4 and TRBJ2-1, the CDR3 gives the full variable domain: ETGVTQSPTHLIKTRGQQVTLRCSSQSGHNTVSWYQQALGQGPQFIFQYYREEENGRGNFPPRFSGLQFPNYSSELNVNALELDDSALYLCASSSPGLRGGEFFGPGTRLTVL.

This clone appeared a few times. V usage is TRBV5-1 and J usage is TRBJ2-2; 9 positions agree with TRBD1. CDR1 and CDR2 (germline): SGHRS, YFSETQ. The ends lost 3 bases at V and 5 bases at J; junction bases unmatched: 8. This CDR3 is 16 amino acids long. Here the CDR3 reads CASSSNTQGATGELFF. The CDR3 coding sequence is TGCGCCAGCAGCTCAAATACACAGGGGGCAACCGGGGAGCTGTTTTTT.

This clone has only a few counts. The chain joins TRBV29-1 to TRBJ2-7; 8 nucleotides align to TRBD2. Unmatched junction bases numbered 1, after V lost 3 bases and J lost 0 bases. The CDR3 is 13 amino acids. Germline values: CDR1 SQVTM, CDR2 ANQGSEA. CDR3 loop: CSVESGSSYEQYF. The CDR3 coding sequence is TGCAGCGTTGAGAGCGGGAGCTCCTACGAGCAGTACTTC.

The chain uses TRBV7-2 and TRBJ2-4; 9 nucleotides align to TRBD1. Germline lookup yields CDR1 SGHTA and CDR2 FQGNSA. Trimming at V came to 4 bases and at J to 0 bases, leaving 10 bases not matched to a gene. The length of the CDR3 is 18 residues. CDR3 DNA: TGTGCCAGCAGCTGGGGACAGGGTTGGACCTCAGCCAAAAACATTCAGTACTTC. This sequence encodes CASSWGQGWTSAKNIQYF.

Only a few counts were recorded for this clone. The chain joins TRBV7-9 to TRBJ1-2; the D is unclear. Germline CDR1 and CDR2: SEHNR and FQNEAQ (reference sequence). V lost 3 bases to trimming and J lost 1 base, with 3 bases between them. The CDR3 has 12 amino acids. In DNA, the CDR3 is TGTGCCAGCAGCTTTAGTAACTATGGCTACACCTTC. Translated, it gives CASSFSNYGYTF.

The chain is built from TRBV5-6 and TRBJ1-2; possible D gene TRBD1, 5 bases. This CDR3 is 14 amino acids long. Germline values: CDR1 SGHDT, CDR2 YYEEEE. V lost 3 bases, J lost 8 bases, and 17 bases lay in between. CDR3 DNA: TGTGCCAGCAGCTCGGGGACTACGGGCGCGGGCTACACCTTC. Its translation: CASSSGTTGAGYTF.

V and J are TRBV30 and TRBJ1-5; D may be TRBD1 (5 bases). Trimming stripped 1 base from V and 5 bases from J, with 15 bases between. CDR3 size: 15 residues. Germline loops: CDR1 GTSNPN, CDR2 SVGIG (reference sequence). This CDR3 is CAWSGWEDTDQPQHF. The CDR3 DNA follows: TGTGCCTGGAGTGGATGGGAGGACACGGATCAGCCCCAGCATTTT.

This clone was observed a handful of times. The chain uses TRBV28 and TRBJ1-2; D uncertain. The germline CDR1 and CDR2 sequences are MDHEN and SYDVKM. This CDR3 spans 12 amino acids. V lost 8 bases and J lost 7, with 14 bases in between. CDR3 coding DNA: TGTGCCAGCCGCCCTGGAGTGGCTGGCTACACCTTC. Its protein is CASRPGVAGYTF.

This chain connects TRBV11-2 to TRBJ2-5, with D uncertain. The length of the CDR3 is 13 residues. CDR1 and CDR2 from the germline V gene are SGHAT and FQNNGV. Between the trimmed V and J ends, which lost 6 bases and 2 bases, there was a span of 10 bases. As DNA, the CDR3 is TGTGCCAGCAGTATCGACTTTCAAGAGACCCAGTACTTC. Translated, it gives CASSIDFQETQYF.

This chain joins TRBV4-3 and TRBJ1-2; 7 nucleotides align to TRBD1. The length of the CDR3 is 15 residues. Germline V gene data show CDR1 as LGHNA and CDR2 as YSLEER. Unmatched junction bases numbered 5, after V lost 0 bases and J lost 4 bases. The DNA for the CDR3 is TGCGCCAGCAGCCAAGATTTGAACAGGGGCTATGGCTACACCTTC. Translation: CASSQDLNRGYGYTF.

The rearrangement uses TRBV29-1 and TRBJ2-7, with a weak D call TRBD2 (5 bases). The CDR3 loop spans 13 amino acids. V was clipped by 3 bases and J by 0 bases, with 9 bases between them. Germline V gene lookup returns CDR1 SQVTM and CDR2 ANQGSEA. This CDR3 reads CSVETGNSYEQYF. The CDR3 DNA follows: TGCAGCGTTGAGACGGGAAACTCCTACGAGCAGTACTTC.

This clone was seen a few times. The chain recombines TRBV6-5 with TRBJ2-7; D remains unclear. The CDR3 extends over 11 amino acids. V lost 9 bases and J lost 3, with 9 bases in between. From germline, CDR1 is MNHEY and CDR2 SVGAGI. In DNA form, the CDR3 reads TGTGCCAGATCACAGTTCTACGAGCAGTACTTC. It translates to CARSQFYEQYF.

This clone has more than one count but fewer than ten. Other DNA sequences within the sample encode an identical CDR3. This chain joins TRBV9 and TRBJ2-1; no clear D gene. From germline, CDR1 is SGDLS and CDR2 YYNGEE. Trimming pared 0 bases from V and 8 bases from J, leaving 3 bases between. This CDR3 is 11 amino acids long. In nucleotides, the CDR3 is TGTGCCAGCAGCGTAGCGGATGAGCAGTTCTTC. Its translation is CASSVADEQFF. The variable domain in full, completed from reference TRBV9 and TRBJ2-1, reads DSGVTQTPKHLITATGQRVTLRCSPRSGDLSVYWYQQSLDQGLQFLIQYYNGEERAKGNILERFSAQQFPDLHSELNLSSLELGDSALYFCASSVADEQFFGPGTRLTVL.

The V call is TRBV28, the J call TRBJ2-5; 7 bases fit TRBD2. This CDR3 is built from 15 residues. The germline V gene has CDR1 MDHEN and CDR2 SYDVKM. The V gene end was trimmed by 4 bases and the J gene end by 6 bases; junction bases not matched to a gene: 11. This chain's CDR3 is CASSSPSAGAKTQYF. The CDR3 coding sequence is TGTGCCAGCAGTTCCCCCTCCGCGGGAGCTAAGACCCAGTACTTC.

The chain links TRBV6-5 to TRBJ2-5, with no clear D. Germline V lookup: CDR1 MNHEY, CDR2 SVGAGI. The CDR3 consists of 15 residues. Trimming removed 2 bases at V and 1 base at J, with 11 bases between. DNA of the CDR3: TGTGCCAGCAGTTACGCTACGGGTGTCCAAGAGACCCAGTACTTC. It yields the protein CASSYATGVQETQYF.

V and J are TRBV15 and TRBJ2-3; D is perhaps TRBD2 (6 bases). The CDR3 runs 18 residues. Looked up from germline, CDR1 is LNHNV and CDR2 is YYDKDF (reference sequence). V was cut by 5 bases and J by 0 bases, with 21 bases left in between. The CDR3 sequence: CATSGSPLAGPSTDTQYF. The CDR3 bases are TGTGCCACCAGCGGGTCCCCTCTGGCGGGACCTAGCACAGATACGCAGTATTTT. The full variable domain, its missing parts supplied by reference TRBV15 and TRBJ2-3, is DAMVIQNPRYQVTQFGKPVTLSCSQTLNHNVMYWYQQKSSQAPKLLFHYYDKDFNNEADTPDNFQSRRPNTSFCFLDIRSPGLGDTAMYLCATSGSPLAGPSTDTQYFGPGTRLTVL.

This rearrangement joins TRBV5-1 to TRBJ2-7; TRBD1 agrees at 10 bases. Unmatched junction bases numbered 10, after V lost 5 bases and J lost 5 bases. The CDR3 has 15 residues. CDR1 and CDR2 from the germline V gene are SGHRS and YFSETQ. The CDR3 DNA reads TGCGCCAGCAGATTCTCCGGGACAGGGGTCGACGAGCAGTACTTC. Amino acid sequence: CASRFSGTGVDEQYF.

Here the CDR3 reads CATGTGTQYEQYF. The CDR3 DNA is TGTGCCACGGGGACCGGGACTCAGTACGAGCAGTACTTC. This rearrangement joins TRBV10-3 to TRBJ2-7; possibly TRBD2 for D (6 bases). Germline V CDR1 and CDR2: ENHRY, SYGVKD. V lost 10 bases to trimming and J lost 4 bases, with 17 bases between them. The CDR3 spans 13 residues.

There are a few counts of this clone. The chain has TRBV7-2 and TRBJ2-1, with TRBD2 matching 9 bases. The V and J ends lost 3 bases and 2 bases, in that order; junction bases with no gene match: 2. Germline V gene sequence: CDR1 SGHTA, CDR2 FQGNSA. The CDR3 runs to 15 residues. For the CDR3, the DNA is TGTGCCAGCAGCTTTAGCGGGAGAACCTACAATGAGCAGTTCTTC. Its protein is CASSFSGRTYNEQFF.